The sequence of this TCR beta chain was determined in a study of cytomegalovirus exposure and HLA in healthy donors. The primer mix had 60 Vbeta and 13 Jbeta primers. The protocol was immunoSEQ multiplex PCR, while the TCRdb copy is restricted to in-frame clones and leaves out a portion. The sample carries approximately 100,000 clones, 77% recorded once. Study findings and constraints: Among the CMV-associated chains, three were confirmed in vitro as specific for CMV antigens.

A word on this clone: Its antigen is not known.

CDR1 and CDR2 (germline): SGHDT, YYEEEE. V lost 3 bases and J 5 bases, leaving 20 bases between the germline ends. CDR3 size: 16 residues. The V gene is TRBV5-6, the J gene TRBJ1-2, with TRBD1 as a possible D gene (6 bases). The clonotype originates from a man aged 40-50 years in good health and CMV-seropositive. The sequencing input was PBMCs. Written as DNA, the CDR3 is TGTGCCAGCAGCTCATTGAGGGGGGGGTTAACATATGGCTACACCTTC. This codes for CASSSLRGGLTYGYTF.